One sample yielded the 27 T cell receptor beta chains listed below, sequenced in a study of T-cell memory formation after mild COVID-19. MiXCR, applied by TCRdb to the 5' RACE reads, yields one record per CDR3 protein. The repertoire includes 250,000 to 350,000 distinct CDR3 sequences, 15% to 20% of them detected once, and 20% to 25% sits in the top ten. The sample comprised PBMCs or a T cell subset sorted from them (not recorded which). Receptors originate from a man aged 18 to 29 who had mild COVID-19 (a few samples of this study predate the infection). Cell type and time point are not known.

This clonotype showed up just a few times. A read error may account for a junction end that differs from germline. The CDR3 here is CASREDGDTQYF. The DNA for the CDR3 is TGTGCCAGCAGGGAAGACGGAGATACGCAGTATTTT. V and J are TRBV2 and TRBJ2-3; D remains unclear. This CDR3 region has 12 residues. Germline loops: CDR1 SNHLY, CDR2 FYNNEI. Complete variable domain (other parts from reference TRBV2 and TRBJ2-3): EPEVTQTPSHQVTQMGQEVILRCVPISNHLYFYWYRQILGQKVEFLVSFYNNEISEKSEIFDDQFSVERPDGSNFTLKIRSTKLEDSAMYFCASREDGDTQYFGPGTRLTVL.

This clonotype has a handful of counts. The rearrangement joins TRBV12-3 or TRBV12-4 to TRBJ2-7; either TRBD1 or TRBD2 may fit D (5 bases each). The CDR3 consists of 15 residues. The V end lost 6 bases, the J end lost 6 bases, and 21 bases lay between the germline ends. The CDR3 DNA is TGTGCCAGCAGAAACCACGGCCTCACAGGAGGCGAGCAGTACTTC. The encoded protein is CASRNHGLTGGEQYF.

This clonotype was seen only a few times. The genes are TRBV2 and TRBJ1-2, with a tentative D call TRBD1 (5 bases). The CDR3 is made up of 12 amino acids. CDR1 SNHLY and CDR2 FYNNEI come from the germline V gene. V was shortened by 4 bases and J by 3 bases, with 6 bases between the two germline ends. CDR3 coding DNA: TGTGCCAGCAGTGGACAGCACTATGGCTACACCTTC. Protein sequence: CASSGQHYGYTF.

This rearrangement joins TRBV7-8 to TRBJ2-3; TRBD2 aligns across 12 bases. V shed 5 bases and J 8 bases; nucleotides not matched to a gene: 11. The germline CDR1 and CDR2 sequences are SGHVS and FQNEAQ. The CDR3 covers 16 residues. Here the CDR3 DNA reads TGTGCCAGCAGCCCTCGTCTAGCGGGGGGGCCGACTACGCAGTATTTT. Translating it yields CASSPRLAGGPTTQYF.

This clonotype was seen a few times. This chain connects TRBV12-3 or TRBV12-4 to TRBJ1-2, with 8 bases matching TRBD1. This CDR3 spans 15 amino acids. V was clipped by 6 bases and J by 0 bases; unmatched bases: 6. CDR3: CASSIGQGANYGYTF. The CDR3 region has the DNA TGTGCCAGCAGCATAGGACAGGGAGCTAACTATGGCTACACCTTC.

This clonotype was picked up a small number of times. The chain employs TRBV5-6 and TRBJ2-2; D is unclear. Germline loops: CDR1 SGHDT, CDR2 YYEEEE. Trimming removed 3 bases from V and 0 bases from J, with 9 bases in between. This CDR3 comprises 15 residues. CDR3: CASSSMTTNTGELFF. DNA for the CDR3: TGTGCCAGCAGCTCAATGACAACGAACACCGGGGAGCTGTTTTTT.

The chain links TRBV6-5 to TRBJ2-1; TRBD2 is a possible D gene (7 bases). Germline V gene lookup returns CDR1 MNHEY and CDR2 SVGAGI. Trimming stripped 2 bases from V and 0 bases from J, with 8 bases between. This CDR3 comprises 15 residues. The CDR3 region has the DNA TGTGCCAGCAGTTACGGGGGGGCCTCCTACAATGAGCAGTTCTTC. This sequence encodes CASSYGGASYNEQFF.

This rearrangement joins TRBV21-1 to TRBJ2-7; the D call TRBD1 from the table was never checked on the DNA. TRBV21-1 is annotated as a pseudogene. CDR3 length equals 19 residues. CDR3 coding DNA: TGTGCCAGCAGCACTCGTCCGGGACAGGGTTCCTTTTTTAGCTACGAGCAGTACTTC. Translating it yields CASSTRPGQGSFFSYEQYF.

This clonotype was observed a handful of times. The CDR3, as DNA: TGCGCCAGCAGCCACTCTGGCAGGGGGGGTCAGCCCCAGCATTTT. It is translated as CASSHSGRGGQPQHF. The rearrangement uses TRBV4-1 and TRBJ1-5; 7 nucleotides align to TRBD1. This CDR3 is built from 15 residues. Germline CDR1 and CDR2: MGHRA and YSYEKL. V lost 3 bases, J lost 6 bases, and 8 bases stayed unmatched.

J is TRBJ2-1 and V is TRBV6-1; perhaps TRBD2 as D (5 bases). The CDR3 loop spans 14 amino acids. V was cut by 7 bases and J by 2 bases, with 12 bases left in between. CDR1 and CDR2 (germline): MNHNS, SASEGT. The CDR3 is CASTSGTAYNEQFF. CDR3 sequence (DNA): TGTGCCAGCACGAGCGGAACAGCCTACAATGAGCAGTTCTTC.

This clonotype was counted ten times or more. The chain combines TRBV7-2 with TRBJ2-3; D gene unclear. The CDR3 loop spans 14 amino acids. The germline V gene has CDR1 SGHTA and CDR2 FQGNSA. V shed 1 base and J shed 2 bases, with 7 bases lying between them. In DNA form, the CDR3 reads TGTGCCAGCAGCTTAGATCCGATCACAGATACGCAGTATTTT. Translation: CASSLDPITDTQYF.

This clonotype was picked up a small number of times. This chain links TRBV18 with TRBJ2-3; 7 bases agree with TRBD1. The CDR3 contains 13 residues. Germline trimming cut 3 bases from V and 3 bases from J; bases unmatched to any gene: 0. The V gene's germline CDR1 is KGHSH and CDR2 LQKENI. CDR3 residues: CASSPGQTDTQYF. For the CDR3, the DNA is TGTGCCAGCTCACCGGGACAGACAGATACGCAGTATTTT.

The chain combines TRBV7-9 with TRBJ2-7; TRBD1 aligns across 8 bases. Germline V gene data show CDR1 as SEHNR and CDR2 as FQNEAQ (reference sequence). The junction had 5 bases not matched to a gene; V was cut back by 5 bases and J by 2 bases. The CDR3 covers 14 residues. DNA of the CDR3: TGTGCCAGCAGCGACGGACAGGGCCCCTACGAGCAGTACGTC. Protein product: CASSDGQGPYEQYV.

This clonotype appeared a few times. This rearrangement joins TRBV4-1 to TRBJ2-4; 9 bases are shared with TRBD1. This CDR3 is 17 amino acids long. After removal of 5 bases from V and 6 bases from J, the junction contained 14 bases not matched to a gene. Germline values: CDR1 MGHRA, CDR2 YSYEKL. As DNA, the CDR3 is TGCGCCAGCAGCGGGTCCGGACCGGGACAGGGCGGAAACATTCAGTACTTC. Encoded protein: CASSGSGPGQGGNIQYF.

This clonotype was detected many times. This CDR3 reads CASSPGTSGYEQYF. Written as DNA, the CDR3 is TGTGCCAGCAGCCCCGGGACTAGCGGGTACGAGCAGTACTTC. The chain couples TRBV11-2 to TRBJ2-7; 12 bases are shared with TRBD2. This CDR3 contains 14 residues. Trimming cost V 5 bases and J 4 bases; bases outside gene matches: 3. Germline assignment: CDR1 SGHAT and CDR2 FQNNGV.

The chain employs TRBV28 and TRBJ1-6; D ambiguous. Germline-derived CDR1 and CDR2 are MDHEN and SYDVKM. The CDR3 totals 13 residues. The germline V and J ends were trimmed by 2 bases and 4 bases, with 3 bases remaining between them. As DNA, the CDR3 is TGTGCCAGCAGTTTAGGTTATAATTCACCCCTCCACTTT. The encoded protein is CASSLGYNSPLHF.

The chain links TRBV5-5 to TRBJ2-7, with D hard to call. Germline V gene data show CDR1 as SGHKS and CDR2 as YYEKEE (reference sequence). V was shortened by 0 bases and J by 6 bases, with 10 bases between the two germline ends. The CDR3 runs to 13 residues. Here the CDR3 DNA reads TGTGCCAGCAGCTTGGTGGCCGGAGTCGAGCAGTACGTC. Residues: CASSLVAGVEQYV.

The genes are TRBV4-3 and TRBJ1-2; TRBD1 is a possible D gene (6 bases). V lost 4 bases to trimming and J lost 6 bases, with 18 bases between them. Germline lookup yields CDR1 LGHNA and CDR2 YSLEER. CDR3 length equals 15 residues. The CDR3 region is CASSRSGVLSDGYTF. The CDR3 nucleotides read TGCGCCAGCAGCCGGTCAGGGGTTCTGAGCGATGGCTACACCTTC.

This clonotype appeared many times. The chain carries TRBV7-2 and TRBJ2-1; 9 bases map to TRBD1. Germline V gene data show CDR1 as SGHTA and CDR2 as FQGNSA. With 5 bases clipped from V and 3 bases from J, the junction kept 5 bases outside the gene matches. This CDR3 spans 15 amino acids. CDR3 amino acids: CASSTGQGNYNEQFF. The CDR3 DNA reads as TGTGCCAGCAGCACGGGACAGGGTAACTACAATGAGCAGTTCTTC. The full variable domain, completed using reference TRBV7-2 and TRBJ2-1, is GAGVSQSPSNKVTEKGKDVELRCDPISGHTALYWYRQSLGQGLEFLIYFQGNSAPDKSGLPSDRFSAERTGGSVSTLTIQRTQQEDSAVYLCASSTGQGNYNEQFFGPGTRLTVL.

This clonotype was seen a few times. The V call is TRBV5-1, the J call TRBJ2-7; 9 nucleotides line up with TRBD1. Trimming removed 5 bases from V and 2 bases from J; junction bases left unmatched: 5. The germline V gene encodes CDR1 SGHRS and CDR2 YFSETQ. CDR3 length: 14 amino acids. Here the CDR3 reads CASRGQGIAYEQYF. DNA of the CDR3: TGCGCCAGCAGAGGACAGGGGATCGCCTACGAGCAGTACTTC.

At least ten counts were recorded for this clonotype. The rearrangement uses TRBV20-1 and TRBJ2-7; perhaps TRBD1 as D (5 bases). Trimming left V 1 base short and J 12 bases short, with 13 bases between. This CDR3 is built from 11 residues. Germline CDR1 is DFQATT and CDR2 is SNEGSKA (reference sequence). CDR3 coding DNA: TGCAGTGCTAGAGCCACAGGTAGCTTGTACTTC. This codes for CSARATGSLYF.

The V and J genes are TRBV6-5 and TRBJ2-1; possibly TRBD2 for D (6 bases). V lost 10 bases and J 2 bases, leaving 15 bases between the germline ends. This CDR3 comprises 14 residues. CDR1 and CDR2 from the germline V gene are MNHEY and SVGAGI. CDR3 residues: CATLSGGTYNEQFF. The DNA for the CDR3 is TGTGCCACCCTTAGCGGAGGGACCTACAATGAGCAGTTCTTC.

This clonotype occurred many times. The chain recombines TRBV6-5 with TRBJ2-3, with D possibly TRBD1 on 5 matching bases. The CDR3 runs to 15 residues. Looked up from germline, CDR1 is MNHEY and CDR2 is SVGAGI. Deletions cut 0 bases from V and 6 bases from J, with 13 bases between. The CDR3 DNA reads TGTGCCAGCAGTTACTCTGCAGGGATGGTTGATACGCAGTATTTT. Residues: CASSYSAGMVDTQYF.

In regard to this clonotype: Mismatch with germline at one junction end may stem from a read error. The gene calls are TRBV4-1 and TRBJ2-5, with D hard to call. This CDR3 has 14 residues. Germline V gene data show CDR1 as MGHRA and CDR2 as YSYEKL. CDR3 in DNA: TGCGCCAGCAGCCAAGTAAGAGGTCAAGAGATCCAGTACTTC. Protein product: CASSQVRGQEIQYF.

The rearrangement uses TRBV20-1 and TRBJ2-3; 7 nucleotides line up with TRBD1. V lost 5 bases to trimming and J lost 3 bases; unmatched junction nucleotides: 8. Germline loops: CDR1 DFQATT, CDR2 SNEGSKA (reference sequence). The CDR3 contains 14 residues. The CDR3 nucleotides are TGCAGTGCTTCCAGACAGGGACGGACAGATACGCAGTATTTT. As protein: CSASRQGRTDTQYF.

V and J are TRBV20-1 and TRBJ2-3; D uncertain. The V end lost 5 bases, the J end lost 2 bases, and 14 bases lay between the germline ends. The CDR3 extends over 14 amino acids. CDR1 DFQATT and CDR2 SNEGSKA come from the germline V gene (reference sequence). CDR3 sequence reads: CSALDALYTDTQYF. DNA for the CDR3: TGCAGTGCTCTGGACGCGTTATACACAGATACGCAGTATTTT.

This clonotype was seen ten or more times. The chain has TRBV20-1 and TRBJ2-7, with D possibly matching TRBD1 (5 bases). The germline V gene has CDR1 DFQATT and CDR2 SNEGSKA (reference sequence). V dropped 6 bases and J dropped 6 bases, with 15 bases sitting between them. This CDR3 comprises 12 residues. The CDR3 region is CSAVPHRLEQYF. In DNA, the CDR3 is TGCAGTGCCGTACCCCACAGGCTCGAGCAGTACTTC.